This section outlines one TCR beta chain sequence together with its context. What it binds is not known. Stated treatment: 15 to 20 received Ad26.COV2.S at low or high dose, single or two shots; a few received placebo; per-sample allocation not given. Day 63 after the first vaccine or placebo injection was the time point for sampling. Repertoires were generated with immunoSEQ multiplex PCR, while TCRdb's copy carries only in-frame clones and drops some. The sample has 500,000 or so clones, roughly nine tenths seen once; the top ten hold about 2.7%. The sample belongs to a study of Ad26.COV2.S vaccination and SARS-CoV-2 variants. Study-wide background: Recipients of Ad26.COV2.S got it intramuscularly, once or twice 56 days apart. General study results and limits: TCR breadth and depth analyses may have underestimated total T cell responses.

The clonotype comes from a person between 18 and 65 years old who received the Ad26.COV2.S COVID-19 vaccine or a placebo. The sample was peripheral blood, taken in a trial of Ad26.COV2.S vaccine versus placebo.

The CDR3 DNA sequence: TGCGCCAGCAACTTATCGCCCAGTGAGACCCAGTACTTC. Encoded protein: CASNLSPSETQYF. This chain uses TRBV5-1 with TRBJ2-5; D unresolved. V lost 6 bases to trimming and J lost 5 bases, with 14 bases between them. Germline CDR1 and CDR2: SGHRS and YFSETQ. The CDR3 is made up of 13 amino acids.